This paragraph covers one TCR beta chain sequence. The record originates from a study of T cells after yellow fever vaccination. The authors made TCR cDNA by 5'RACE template switching, adding a universal primer site and UMIs. TCRdb used MiXCR to reprocess the 5' RACE reads, holding one entry per CDR3 protein. The sample holds more than 450,000 distinct CDR3 sequences, around a fifth seen once. The source was PBMCs, collected 20 to 25 days after the first yellow fever vaccination. The TCR was taken from a man between 18 and 35 years old who received the YFV17D yellow fever vaccine.

Here the CDR3 reads CASSFRDGSYNEQFF. In nucleotides, the CDR3 is TGTGCCAGCAGTTTCCGGGACGGCTCCTACAATGAGCAGTTCTTC. The chain uses TRBV6-2 or TRBV6-3 and TRBJ2-1, with D perhaps given as TRBD1 or TRBD2 (5 bases each). Germline CDR1 and CDR2: MNHEY and SVGEGT. This CDR3 region has 15 residues. Trimming cost V 4 bases and J 0 bases, with 10 bases left between them.